What follows describes a single T cell receptor (beta chain). Antigen: not known. This sample was included in a study of T cell responses to AZD1222 COVID-19 vaccine. Study results and limitations: Variant regions that are unmutated are reportedly the target of nearly half of spike-specific TCRs. Clonal diversity may have been underestimated in mostly white British donors.

The CDR3 has 17 residues. Germline CDR1 reads KGHSH; CDR2 reads LQKENI. Deletions cut 3 bases from V and 6 bases from J, with 23 bases between. Only in-frame clones appear in the TCRdb table, and some are missing; sequencing was by immunoSEQ multiplex PCR. The sample contains some 140,000 clones, approximately 93% of which appear only once. Sequencing used peripheral blood, obtained on day 0 of AZD1222 vaccination. V and J are TRBV18 and TRBJ1-2; D is perhaps TRBD1 (6 bases). The origin of this receptor is an adult in good health. The CDR3 here is CASSPTRDNPSVDGYTF. Here the CDR3 DNA reads TGTGCCAGCTCACCGACCCGGGACAATCCTTCGGTGGATGGCTACACCTTC. Full variable domain (remainder filled in from reference TRBV18 and TRBJ1-2): NAGVMQNPRHLVRRRGQEARLRCSPMKGHSHVYWYRQLPEEGLKFMVYLQKENIIDESGMPKERFSAEFPKEGPSILRIQQVVRGDSAAYFCASSPTRDNPSVDGYTFGSGTRLTVV.